These 16 T cell receptor beta chains were all obtained from the same sample, sequenced in a study of blood T cell repertoires in COVID-19. Here immunoSEQ multiplex PCR was the method, and the copy in TCRdb shows in-frame clones only, minus some. Here the sample spans a few hundred thousand clones, 90% being singletons. Sequencing was performed on peripheral blood. These receptors all come from an older woman with COVID-19, enrolled during active disease.

The chain combines TRBV7-2 with TRBJ1-1; D remains ambiguous. Germline V gives CDR1 SGHTA, CDR2 FQGNSA. CDR3 size: 13 residues. Trimming shortened V by 6 bases and J by 0 bases, and 8 bases separated the two germline ends. The CDR3 spells CASSWQMNTEAFF. In DNA, the CDR3 is TGTGCCAGCAGTTGGCAGATGAACACTGAAGCTTTCTTT.

V usage is TRBV6-6 and J usage is TRBJ1-6; D is unresolved. The germline V and J ends were trimmed by 6 bases and 0 bases, with 9 bases remaining between them. CDR1 MNHNY and CDR2 SVGAGI come from the germline V gene (reference sequence). The CDR3 covers 15 residues. CDR3 protein: CASSLRSSYNSPLHF. The CDR3, as DNA: TGTGCCAGCAGCTTGAGGAGCTCCTATAATTCACCCCTCCACTTT.

The CDR3 nucleotides are TGTGCCAGCAGCGTAGTTGCGGGGGGGCTAAATGAGCAGTTCTTC. It codes for CASSVVAGGLNEQFF. The chain couples TRBV9 to TRBJ2-1; 9 nucleotides agree with TRBD2. The CDR3 is 15 amino acids. CDR1 is SGDLS, CDR2 YYNGEE, per germline. The V and J ends lost 0 bases and 7 bases, in that order; junction bases with no gene match: 5.

V gene TRBV7-6 combines with J gene TRBJ2-3; 8 bases are a match to TRBD1. Losses at the gene ends were 4 bases for V and 1 base for J; bases not matched to a gene: 7. Germline V gives CDR1 SGHVS, CDR2 FNYEAQ. This CDR3 is built from 16 residues. This chain's CDR3 is CASSSSDRGRTDTQYF. The CDR3 DNA sequence: TGTGCCAGCAGCTCCTCTGACAGGGGTCGCACAGATACGCAGTATTTT.

The gene calls are TRBV12-5 and TRBJ2-5; D may be TRBD1 (6 bases). V was trimmed by 4 bases and J by 6 bases, leaving 12 bases between them. The CDR3 spans 13 residues. Germline V lookup: CDR1 LGHNT, CDR2 FRNRAP. The DNA for the CDR3 is TGTGCTAGTGGTTCCGCGTGGGACAAGACCCAGTACTTC. Amino acid sequence: CASGSAWDKTQYF. Full variable domain (outside the CDR3, taken from reference TRBV12-5 and TRBJ2-5): DARVTQTPRHKVTEMGQEVTMRCQPILGHNTVFWYRQTMMQGLELLAYFRNRAPLDDSGMPKDRFSAEMPDATLATLKIQPSEPRDSAVYFCASGSAWDKTQYFGPGTRLLVL.

The J gene is TRBJ1-1, the V gene TRBV12-3 or TRBV12-4, with D uncertain. V was pared by 1 base and J by 5 bases, with 8 bases between. The CDR3 totals 13 residues. The CDR3 loop reads CASSLGASTEAFF. CDR3 bases: TGTGCCAGCAGTTTAGGGGCTTCTACTGAAGCTTTCTTT.

This chain joins TRBV6-1 and TRBJ2-2, with 7 bases fitting TRBD1. The V gene's germline CDR1 is MNHNS and CDR2 SASEGT. J gave up 3 bases and V 4 bases, and 11 bases lay outside the gene matches. The CDR3 length is 17 residues. The CDR3 bases are TGTGCCAGCAGTGCTATCCCCGGGACAGCTTACACCGGGGAGCTGTTTTTT. Its protein is CASSAIPGTAYTGELFF.

V and J are TRBV5-1 and TRBJ1-2; 9 bases are shared with TRBD1. The V and J ends lost 3 bases and 2 bases, in that order; junction bases with no gene match: 5. This CDR3 has 15 amino acids. CDR1 and CDR2 from the germline V gene are SGHRS and YFSETQ. CDR3 amino acids: CASSYGGTGNYGYTF. The CDR3 DNA follows: TGCGCCAGCAGCTACGGGGGGACAGGGAACTATGGCTACACCTTC.

The rearrangement joins TRBV6-6 to TRBJ2-7; 7 bases line up with TRBD1. Germline V CDR1 and CDR2: MNHNY, SVGAGI (reference sequence). The V segment lost 0 bases and the J segment 3 bases; nucleotides outside the gene matches: 2. The CDR3 totals 14 residues. The CDR3 DNA sequence: TGTGCCAGCAGTTACTCGACAGGGCTCTACGAGCAGTACTTC. Translation gives CASSYSTGLYEQYF.

The chain links TRBV19 to TRBJ2-3; no reliable D call. The germline V and J ends were trimmed by 1 base and 0 bases, with 8 bases remaining between them. The CDR3 extends over 15 amino acids. The germline CDR1 and CDR2 sequences are LNHDA and SQIVND (reference sequence). In DNA form, the CDR3 reads TGTGCCAGTAGTATAGCGGTTCCTAGCACAGATACGCAGTATTTT. Protein product: CASSIAVPSTDTQYF.

J is TRBJ1-1 and V is TRBV18; a possible D gene is TRBD1 (6 bases). CDR1 and CDR2 from the germline V gene are KGHSH and LQKENI. The ends were cut back, 2 bases at V and 0 bases at J, with 10 bases in the middle. The CDR3 covers 15 residues. As DNA, the CDR3 is TGTGCCAGCTCACCAGGGGGCGAATTGAACACTGAAGCTTTCTTT. The encoded protein is CASSPGGELNTEAFF.

This clone came up once. The V gene is TRBV21-1, the J gene TRBJ1-6. TRBV21-1 is marked as a pseudogene. The CDR3 spans 21 residues. CDR3: CASSKESEMMRMFVRRITLHF. The CDR3 DNA sequence: TGTGCCAGCAGCAAAGAGTCTGAGATGATGCGGATGTTTGTCCGACGGATAACCCTCCACTTT.

V is TRBV29-1 and J is TRBJ1-5, with D unclear. Germline values: CDR1 SQVTM, CDR2 ANQGSEA. CDR3 length: 13 amino acids. Trimming cost V 4 bases and J 0 bases, with 7 bases left between them. The CDR3 protein is CSVGEYSNQPQHF. In DNA, the CDR3 is TGCAGCGTTGGGGAGTATAGCAATCAGCCCCAGCATTTT.

The chain uses TRBV6-2 or TRBV6-3 and TRBJ2-7; 7 nucleotides match TRBD1. This CDR3 contains 14 residues. Trimming removed 5 bases from V and 4 bases from J; junction bases left unmatched: 8. From germline, CDR1 is MNHEY and CDR2 SVGEGT. The CDR3 coding sequence is TGTGCCAGCAGTCACCCCCGGGACAGTTACGAGCAGTACTTC. Its protein product is CASSHPRDSYEQYF.

V gene TRBV7-2 combines with J gene TRBJ2-5, with 11 nucleotides matching TRBD1. The V and J ends lost 5 bases and 5 bases, in that order; junction bases with no gene match: 1. Germline V CDR1 and CDR2: SGHTA, FQGNSA. The CDR3 consists of 13 residues. CDR3 in DNA: TGTGCCAGCAGCCGGACAGGGGGCGAGACCCAGTACTTC. It yields the protein CASSRTGGETQYF.

The chain carries TRBV18 and TRBJ1-1; TRBD1 matches at 9 bases. V shed 6 bases, J shed 5 bases, and the junction held 4 bases outside the gene matches. The CDR3 has 13 amino acids. Germline V CDR1 and CDR2: KGHSH, LQKENI. The CDR3 loop reads CASSTGGETEAFF. CDR3 bases: TGTGCCAGCTCTACAGGGGGCGAAACTGAAGCTTTCTTT.